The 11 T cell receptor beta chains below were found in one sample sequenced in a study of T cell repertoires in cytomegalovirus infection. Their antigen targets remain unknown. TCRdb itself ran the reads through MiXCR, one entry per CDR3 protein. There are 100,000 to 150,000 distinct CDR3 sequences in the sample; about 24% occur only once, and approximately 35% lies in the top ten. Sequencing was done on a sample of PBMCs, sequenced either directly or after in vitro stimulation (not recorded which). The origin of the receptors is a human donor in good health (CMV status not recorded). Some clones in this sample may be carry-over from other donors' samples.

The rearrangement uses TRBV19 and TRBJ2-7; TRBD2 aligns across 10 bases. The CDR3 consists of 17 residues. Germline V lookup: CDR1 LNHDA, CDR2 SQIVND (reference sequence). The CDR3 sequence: CANKQGNSGRSSYKQYV. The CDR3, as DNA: TGTGCCAACAAACAGGGGAATAGCGGGAGGTCTTCCTACAAGCAGTACGTC.

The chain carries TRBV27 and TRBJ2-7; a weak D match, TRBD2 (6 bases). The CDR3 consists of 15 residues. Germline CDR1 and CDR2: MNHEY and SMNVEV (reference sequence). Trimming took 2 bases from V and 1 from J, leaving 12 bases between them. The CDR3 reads CASSLRGSGSYEQYV. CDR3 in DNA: TGTGCCAGCAGTTTACGGGGGAGTGGTTCCTACGAGCAGTACGTC.

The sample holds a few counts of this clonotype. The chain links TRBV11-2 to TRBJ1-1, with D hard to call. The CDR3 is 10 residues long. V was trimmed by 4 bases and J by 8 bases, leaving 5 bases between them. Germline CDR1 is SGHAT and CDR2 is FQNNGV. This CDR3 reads CASSSREAFF. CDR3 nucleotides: TGTGCCAGCAGCTCCCGGGAAGCTTTCTTT. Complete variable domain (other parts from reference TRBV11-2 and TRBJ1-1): EAGVAQSPRYKIIEKRQSVAFWCNPISGHATLYWYQQILGQGPKLLIQFQNNGVVDDSQLPKDRFSAERLKGVDSTLKIQPAKLEDSAVYLCASSSREAFFGQGTRLTVV.

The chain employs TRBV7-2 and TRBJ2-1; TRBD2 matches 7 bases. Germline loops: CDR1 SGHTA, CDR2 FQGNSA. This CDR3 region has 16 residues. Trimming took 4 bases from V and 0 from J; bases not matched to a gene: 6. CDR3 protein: CASSSWGGGSYNEQFF. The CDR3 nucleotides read TGTGCCAGCAGCTCGTGGGGGGGGGGCTCCTACAATGAGCAGTTCTTC. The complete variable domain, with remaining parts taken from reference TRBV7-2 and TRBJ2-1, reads GAGVSQSPSNKVTEKGKDVELRCDPISGHTALYWYRQSLGQGLEFLIYFQGNSAPDKSGLPSDRFSAERTGGSVSTLTIQRTQQEDSAVYLCASSSWGGGSYNEQFFGPGTRLTVL.

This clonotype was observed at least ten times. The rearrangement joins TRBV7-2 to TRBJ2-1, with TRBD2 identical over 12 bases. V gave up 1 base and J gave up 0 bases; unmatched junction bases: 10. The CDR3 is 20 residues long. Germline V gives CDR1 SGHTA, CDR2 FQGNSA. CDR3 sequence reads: CASSLVVASGRVFSYNEQFF. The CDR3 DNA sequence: TGTGCCAGCAGCTTAGTTGTTGCTAGCGGGAGGGTATTCTCCTACAATGAGCAGTTCTTC.

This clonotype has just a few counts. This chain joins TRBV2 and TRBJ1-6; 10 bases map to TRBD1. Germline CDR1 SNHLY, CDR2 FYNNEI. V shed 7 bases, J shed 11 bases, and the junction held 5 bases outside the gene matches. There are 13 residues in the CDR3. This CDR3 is CASIRDRGAPLHF. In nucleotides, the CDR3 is TGTGCCAGCATTAGGGACAGGGGAGCACCCCTCCACTTT. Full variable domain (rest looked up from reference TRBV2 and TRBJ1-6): EPEVTQTPSHQVTQMGQEVILRCVPISNHLYFYWYRQILGQKVEFLVSFYNNEISEKSEIFDDQFSVERPDGSNFTLKIRSTKLEDSAMYFCASIRDRGAPLHFGNGTRLTVT.

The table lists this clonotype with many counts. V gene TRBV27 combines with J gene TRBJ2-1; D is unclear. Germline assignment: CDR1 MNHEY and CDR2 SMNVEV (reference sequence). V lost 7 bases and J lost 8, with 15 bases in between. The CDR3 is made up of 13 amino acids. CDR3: CASKRQSSHEQFF. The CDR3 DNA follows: TGTGCCAGCAAGAGGCAGAGTAGCCATGAGCAGTTCTTC.

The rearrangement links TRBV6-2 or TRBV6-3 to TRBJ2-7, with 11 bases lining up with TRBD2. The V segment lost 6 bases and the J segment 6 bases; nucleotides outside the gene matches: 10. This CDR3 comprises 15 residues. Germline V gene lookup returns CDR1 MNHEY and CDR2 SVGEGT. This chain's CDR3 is CASRPTSGISPEQYV. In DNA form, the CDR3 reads TGTGCCAGCAGACCGACTAGCGGGATTTCACCCGAGCAGTACGTC.

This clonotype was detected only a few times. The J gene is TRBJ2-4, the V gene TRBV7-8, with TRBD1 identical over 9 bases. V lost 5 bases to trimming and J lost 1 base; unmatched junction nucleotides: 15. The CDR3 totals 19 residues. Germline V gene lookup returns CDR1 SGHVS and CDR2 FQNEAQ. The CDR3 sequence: CASSEDGTGNIVAKNIQYF. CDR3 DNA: TGTGCCAGCAGCGAAGACGGGACAGGGAATATTGTCGCCAAAAACATTCAGTACTTC.

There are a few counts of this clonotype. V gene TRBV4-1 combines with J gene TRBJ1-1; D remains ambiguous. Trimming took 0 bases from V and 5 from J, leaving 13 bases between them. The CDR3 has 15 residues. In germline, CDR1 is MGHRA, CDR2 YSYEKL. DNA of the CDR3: TGCGCCAGCAGCCAAGACGGTTCCAGGCGGACTGAAGCTTTCTTT. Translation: CASSQDGSRRTEAFF.

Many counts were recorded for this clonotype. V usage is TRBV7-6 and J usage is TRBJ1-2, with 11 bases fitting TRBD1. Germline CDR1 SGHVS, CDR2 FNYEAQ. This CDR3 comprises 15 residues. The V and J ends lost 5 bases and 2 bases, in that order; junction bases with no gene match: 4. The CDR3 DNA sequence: TGTGCCAGCAGCCAGGGACAGGGGGGGAACTATGGCTACACCTTC. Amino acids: CASSQGQGGNYGYTF.